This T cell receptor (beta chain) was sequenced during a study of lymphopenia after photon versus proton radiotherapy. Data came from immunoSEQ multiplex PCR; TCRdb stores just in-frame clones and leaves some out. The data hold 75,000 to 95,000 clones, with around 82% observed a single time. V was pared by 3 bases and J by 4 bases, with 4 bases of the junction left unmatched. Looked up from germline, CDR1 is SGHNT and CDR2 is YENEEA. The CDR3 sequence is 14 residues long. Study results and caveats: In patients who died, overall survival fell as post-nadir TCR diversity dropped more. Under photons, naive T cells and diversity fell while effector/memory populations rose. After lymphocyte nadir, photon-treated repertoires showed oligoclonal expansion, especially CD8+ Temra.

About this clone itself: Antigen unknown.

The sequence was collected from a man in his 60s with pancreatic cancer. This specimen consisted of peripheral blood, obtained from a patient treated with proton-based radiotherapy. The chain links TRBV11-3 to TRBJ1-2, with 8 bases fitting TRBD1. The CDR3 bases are TGTGCCAGCAGCTTGAGACAGGGGATCTATGGCTACACCTTC. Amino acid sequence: CASSLRQGIYGYTF.